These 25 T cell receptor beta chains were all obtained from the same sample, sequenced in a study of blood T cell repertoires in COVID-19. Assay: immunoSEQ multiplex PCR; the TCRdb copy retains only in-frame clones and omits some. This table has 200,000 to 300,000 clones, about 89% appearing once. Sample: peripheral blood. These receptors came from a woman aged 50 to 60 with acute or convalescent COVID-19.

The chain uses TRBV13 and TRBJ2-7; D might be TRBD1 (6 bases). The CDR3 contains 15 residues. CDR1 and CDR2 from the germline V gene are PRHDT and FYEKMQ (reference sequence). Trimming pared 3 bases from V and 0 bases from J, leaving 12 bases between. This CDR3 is CASSFGIGGSYEQYF. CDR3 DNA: TGTGCCAGCAGCTTTGGAATAGGGGGCTCCTACGAGCAGTACTTC.

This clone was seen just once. CDR3 sequence reads: CASSYGGRIEPQHF. CDR3 nucleotides: TGTGCCAGCAGTTACGGTGGGAGGATTGAGCCCCAGCATTTT. V usage is TRBV6-6 and J usage is TRBJ1-5; no firm D call. Trimming left V 2 bases short and J 8 bases short, with 13 bases between. The CDR3 runs to 14 residues. Germline V gene sequence: CDR1 MNHNY, CDR2 SVGAGI (reference sequence).

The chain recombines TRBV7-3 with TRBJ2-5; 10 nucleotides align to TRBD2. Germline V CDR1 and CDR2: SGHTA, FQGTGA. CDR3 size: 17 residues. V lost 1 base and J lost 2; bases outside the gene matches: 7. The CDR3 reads CASSLKGPSGGQETQYF. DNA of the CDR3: TGTGCCAGCAGCTTAAAAGGGCCTAGCGGGGGTCAAGAGACCCAGTACTTC.

The CDR3 region is CAWSGTGIGEQYF. CDR3 in DNA: TGTGCCTGGAGCGGGACAGGGATCGGTGAGCAGTACTTC. The chain has TRBV30 and TRBJ2-7, with 9 bases identical to TRBD1. The V segment lost 3 bases and the J segment 7 bases; nucleotides outside the gene matches: 7. The germline CDR1 and CDR2 sequences are GTSNPN and SVGIG (reference sequence). The CDR3 is 13 residues long.

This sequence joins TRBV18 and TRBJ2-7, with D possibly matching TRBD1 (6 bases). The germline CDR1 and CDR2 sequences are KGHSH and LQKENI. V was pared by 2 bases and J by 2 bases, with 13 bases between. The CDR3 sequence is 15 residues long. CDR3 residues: CASSPVSGATYEQYF. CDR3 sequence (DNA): TGTGCCAGCTCACCAGTATCAGGGGCCACCTACGAGCAGTACTTC.

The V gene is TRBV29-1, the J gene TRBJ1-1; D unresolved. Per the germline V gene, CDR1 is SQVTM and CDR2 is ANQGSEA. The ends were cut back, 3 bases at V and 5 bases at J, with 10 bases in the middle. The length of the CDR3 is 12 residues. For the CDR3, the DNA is TGCAGCGTTGACCAAACCCTAACTGAAGCTTTCTTT. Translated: CSVDQTLTEAFF. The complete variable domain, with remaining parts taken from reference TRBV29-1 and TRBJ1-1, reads SAVISQKPSRDICQRGTSLTIQCQVDSQVTMMFWYRQQPGQSLTLIATANQGSEATYESGFVIDKFPISRPNLTFSTLTVSNMSPEDSSIYLCSVDQTLTEAFFGQGTRLTVV.

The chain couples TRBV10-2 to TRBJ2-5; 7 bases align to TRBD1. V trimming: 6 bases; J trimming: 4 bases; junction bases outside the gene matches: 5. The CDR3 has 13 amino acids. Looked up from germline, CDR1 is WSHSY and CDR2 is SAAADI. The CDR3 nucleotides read TGCGCCAGCAGCCAGGGGGTAGGAGAGACCCAGTACTTC. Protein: CASSQGVGETQYF.

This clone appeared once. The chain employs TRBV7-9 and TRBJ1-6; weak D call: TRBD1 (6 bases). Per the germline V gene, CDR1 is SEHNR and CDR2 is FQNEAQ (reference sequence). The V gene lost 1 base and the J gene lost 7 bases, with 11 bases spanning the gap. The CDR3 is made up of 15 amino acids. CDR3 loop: CASSLGLGQNSPLHF. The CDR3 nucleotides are TGTGCCAGCAGCTTAGGTCTGGGACAAAATTCACCCCTCCACTTT.

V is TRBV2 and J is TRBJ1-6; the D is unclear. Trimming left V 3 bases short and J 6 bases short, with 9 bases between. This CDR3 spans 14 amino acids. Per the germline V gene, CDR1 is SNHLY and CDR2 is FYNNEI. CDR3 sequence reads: CASSDGGPNSPLHF. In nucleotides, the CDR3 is TGTGCCAGCAGTGACGGCGGGCCTAATTCACCCCTCCACTTT.

CDR3 coding DNA: TGTGCCAGCAGCACCAAGGGAGAGGGAAGTCAGCCCCAGCATTTT. It translates to CASSTKGEGSQPQHF. V is TRBV7-2 and J is TRBJ1-5; D unclear. The V end lost 5 bases, the J end lost 6 bases, and 17 bases lay between the germline ends. The CDR3 is made up of 15 amino acids. Germline V lookup: CDR1 SGHTA, CDR2 FQGNSA.

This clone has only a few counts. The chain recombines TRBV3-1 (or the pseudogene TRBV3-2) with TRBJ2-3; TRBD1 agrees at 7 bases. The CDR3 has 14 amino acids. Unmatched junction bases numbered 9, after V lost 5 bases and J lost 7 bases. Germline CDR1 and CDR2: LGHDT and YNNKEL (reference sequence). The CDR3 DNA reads TGTGCCAGCAGCTTCGGGACAGCACAGAATACGCAGTATTTT. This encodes CASSFGTAQNTQYF.

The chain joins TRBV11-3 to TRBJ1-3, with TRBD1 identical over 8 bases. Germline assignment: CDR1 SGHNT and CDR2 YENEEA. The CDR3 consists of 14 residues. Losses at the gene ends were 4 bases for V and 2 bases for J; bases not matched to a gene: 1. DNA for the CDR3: TGTGCCAGCAGCTCGGACAGGGCTGGAAACACCATATATTTT. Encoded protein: CASSSDRAGNTIYF.

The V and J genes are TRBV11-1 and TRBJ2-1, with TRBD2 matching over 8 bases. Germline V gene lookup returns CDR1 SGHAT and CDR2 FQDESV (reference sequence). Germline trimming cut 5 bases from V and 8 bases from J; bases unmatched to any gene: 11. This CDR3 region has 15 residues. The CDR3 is CASSIREGRRHEQFF. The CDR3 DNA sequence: TGTGCCAGCAGCATCCGGGAGGGCCGAAGACATGAGCAGTTCTTC.

In DNA, the CDR3 is TGTGCCAGTAGTGGGATTGACAGGGGGCTAGGAGAGACCCAGTACTTC. Translated: CASSGIDRGLGETQYF. This chain joins TRBV19 and TRBJ2-5, with 10 bases that match TRBD1. V shed 5 bases, J shed 4 bases, and the junction held 10 bases outside the gene matches. This CDR3 contains 16 residues. Germline CDR1 LNHDA, CDR2 SQIVND (reference sequence).

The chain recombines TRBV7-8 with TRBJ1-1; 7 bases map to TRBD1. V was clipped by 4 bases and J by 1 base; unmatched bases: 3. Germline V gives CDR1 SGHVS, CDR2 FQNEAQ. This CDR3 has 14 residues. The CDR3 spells CASSYGQANTEAFF. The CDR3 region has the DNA TGTGCCAGCAGCTACGGACAGGCGAACACTGAAGCTTTCTTT.

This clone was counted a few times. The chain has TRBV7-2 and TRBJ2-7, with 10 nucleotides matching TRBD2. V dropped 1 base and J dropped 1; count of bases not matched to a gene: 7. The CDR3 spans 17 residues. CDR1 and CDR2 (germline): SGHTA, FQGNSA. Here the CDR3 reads CASSLGASGSLSYEQYF. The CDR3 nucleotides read TGTGCCAGCAGCTTAGGGGCTAGCGGGAGTTTGTCCTACGAGCAGTACTTC.

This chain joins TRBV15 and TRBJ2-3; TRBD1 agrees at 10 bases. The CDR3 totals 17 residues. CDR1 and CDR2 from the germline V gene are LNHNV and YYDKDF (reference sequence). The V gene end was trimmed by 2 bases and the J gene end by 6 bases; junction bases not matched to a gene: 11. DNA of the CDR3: TGTGCCACCAGCAGACCCACAAGGACAGGGGGTTCGGATACGCAGTATTTT. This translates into CATSRPTRTGGSDTQYF.

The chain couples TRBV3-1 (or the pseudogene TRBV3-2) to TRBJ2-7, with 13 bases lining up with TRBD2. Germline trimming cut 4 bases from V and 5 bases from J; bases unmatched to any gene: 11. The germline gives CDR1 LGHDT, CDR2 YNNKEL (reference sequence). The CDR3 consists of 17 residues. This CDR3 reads CASSPGTSGMFRNEQYF. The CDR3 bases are TGTGCCAGCAGCCCGGGGACTAGCGGGATGTTTAGGAACGAGCAGTACTTC.

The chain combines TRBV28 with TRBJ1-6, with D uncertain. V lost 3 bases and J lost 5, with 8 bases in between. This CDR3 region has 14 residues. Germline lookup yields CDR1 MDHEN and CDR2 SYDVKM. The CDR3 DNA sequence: TGTGCCAGCAGTTTCCGGAGAGATAATTCACCCCTCCACTTT. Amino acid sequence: CASSFRRDNSPLHF.

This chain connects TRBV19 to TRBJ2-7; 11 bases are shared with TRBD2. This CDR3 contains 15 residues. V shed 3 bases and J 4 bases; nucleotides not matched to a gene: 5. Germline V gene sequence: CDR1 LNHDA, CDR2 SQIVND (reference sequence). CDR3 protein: CASSIGTSGFYEQYF. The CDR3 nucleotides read TGTGCCAGTAGTATCGGGACTAGCGGCTTTTACGAGCAGTACTTC.

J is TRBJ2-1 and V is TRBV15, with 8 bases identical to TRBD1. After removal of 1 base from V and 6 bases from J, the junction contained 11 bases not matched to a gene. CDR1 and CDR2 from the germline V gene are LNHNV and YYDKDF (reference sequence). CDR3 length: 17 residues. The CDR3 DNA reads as TGTGCCACCAGCAGAGCTGCCGGGACAGGAGCCGTCAATGAGCAGTTCTTC. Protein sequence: CATSRAAGTGAVNEQFF.

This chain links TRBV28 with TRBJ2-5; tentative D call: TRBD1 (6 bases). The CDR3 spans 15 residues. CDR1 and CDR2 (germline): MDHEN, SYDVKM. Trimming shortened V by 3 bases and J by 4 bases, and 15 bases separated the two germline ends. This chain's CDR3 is CASSFATGQTETQYF. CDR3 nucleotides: TGTGCCAGCAGTTTCGCGACAGGACAAACAGAGACCCAGTACTTC.

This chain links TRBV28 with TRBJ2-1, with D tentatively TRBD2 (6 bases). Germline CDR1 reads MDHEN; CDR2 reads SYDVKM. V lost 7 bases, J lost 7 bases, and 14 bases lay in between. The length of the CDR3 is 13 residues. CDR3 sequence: CASTQGGGNEQFF. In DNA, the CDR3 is TGTGCCAGCACGCAAGGCGGAGGGAATGAGCAGTTCTTC.

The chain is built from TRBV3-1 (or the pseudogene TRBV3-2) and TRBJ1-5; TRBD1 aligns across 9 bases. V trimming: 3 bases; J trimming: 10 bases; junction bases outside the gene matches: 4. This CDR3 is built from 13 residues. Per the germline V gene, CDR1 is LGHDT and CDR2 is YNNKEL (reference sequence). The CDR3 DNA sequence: TGTGCCAGCAGCCATTCGGGACAGGGTCCCCAGCATTTT. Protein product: CASSHSGQGPQHF.

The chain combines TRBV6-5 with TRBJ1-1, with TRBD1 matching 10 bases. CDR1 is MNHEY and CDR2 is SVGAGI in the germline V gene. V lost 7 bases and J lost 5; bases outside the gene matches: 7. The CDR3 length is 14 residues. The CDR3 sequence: CASNTGQGRTEAFF. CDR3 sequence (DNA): TGTGCCAGCAACACGGGACAGGGGCGAACTGAAGCTTTCTTT.